This entry lists 18 T cell receptor beta chains sequenced from one sample in a study of T cells after yellow fever vaccination. TCRdb re-derived calls from the 5' RACE reads in MiXCR, one entry per CDR3 protein. The sample yields 550,000 or so distinct CDR3 sequences, 15% to 20% seen once. This sample comprised PBMCs, obtained 15 days after the yellow fever booster vaccination. The receptors were gathered from a man aged 25-45 years who received the YFV17D yellow fever vaccine.

J is TRBJ2-3 and V is TRBV3-1; D is undetermined. This CDR3 is built from 14 residues. The V and J ends lost 1 base and 6 bases respectively, with 11 bases between them. CDR1 is LGHDT, CDR2 YNNKEL, per germline (reference sequence). CDR3 DNA: TGTGCCAGCAGCCAAGTTGCTTCAGGTGATACGCAGTATTTT. This gives the protein CASSQVASGDTQYF.

This chain uses TRBV28 with TRBJ2-7; 11 bases are a match to TRBD2. In germline, CDR1 is MDHEN, CDR2 SYDVKM. The CDR3 loop spans 14 amino acids. V was pared by 10 bases and J by 2 bases, with 7 bases of the junction left unmatched. The chain's CDR3 is CATQTSGVTYEQYF. CDR3 sequence (DNA): TGTGCCACTCAGACTAGCGGGGTTACCTACGAGCAGTACTTC.

The sample holds a few counts of this clonotype. This rearrangement joins TRBV25-1 to TRBJ2-5; 9 positions match TRBD1. V gave up 7 bases and J gave up 5 bases; unmatched junction bases: 8. The CDR3 covers 14 residues. The germline gives CDR1 MGHDK, CDR2 SYGVNS. CDR3 sequence (DNA): TGTGCCAGCACTAAGACAGGGGGTAGGGAGACCCAGTACTTC. Protein: CASTKTGGRETQYF.

This clonotype turned up a few times. This chain uses TRBV20-1 with TRBJ2-1, with D possibly TRBD2 on 5 matching bases. With 1 base removed from V and 9 bases from J, the gap between germline ends came to 16 bases. Germline-derived CDR1 and CDR2 are DFQATT and SNEGSKA (reference sequence). The CDR3 runs to 14 residues. CDR3 loop: CSARALLVSVEQFF. CDR3 nucleotide sequence: TGCAGTGCTAGAGCCCTACTAGTTTCGGTTGAGCAGTTCTTC.

The V gene is TRBV4-3, the J gene TRBJ2-2; D gene ambiguous. The CDR3 consists of 14 residues. Trimming cost V 6 bases and J 5 bases, with 13 bases left between them. Germline V gene lookup returns CDR1 LGHNA and CDR2 YSLEER. In DNA, the CDR3 is TGCGCCAGCAGGCTTCAGCTAGGGACCGGGGAGCTGTTTTTT. Protein: CASRLQLGTGELFF.

This clonotype was seen only a few times. The V and J genes are TRBV10-3 and TRBJ2-3; 10 positions match TRBD2. This CDR3 has 14 amino acids. The junction had 6 bases not matched to a gene; V was cut back by 7 bases and J by 5 bases. The germline CDR1 and CDR2 sequences are ENHRY and SYGVKD. CDR3 amino acids: CAIKASGRIDTQYF. CDR3 nucleotides: TGTGCCATCAAGGCTAGCGGGAGAATAGATACGCAGTATTTT.

This clonotype has just a few counts. A read error may produce the germline difference seen at one junction end. V usage is TRBV20-1 and J usage is TRBJ2-3; a possible D gene is TRBD2 (5 bases). CDR1 is DFQATT and CDR2 is SNEGSKA in the germline V gene (reference sequence). The CDR3 is 13 amino acids. The CDR3 bases are TGCAGTGCTAGTAAATCTAGCACAGATACGCAGTGTTTT. This translates into CSASKSSTDTQCF.

The chain carries TRBV28 and TRBJ2-7; D is possibly TRBD2 (5 bases). V lost 7 bases and J lost 3, with 7 bases in between. The V gene's germline CDR1 is MDHEN and CDR2 SYDVKM. The CDR3 contains 11 residues. The CDR3 reads CASKSGYEQYF. The CDR3 DNA is TGTGCCAGCAAGAGCGGCTACGAGCAGTACTTC.

There are a few counts of this clonotype. J is TRBJ2-1 and V is TRBV12-5; D remains unclear. The CDR3 runs to 15 residues. Trimming removed 6 bases at V and 2 bases at J, with 14 bases between. Germline V gives CDR1 LGHNT, CDR2 FRNRAP. The CDR3 region has the DNA TGTGCTAGTGGGGGTCCTAGGATCGCCTACAATGAGCAGTTCTTC. Protein product: CASGGPRIAYNEQFF.

This clonotype has more than one count but fewer than ten. The V and J genes are TRBV6-1 and TRBJ2-3; a weak D match, TRBD1 (6 bases). CDR1 is MNHNS, CDR2 SASEGT, per germline. Trimming removed 3 bases at V and 2 bases at J, with 18 bases between. The CDR3 extends over 17 amino acids. The CDR3: CASSEGHSWGPTDTQYF. CDR3 DNA: TGTGCCAGCAGTGAGGGCCATTCTTGGGGGCCCACAGATACGCAGTATTTT.

This clonotype turned up a few times. J is TRBJ1-1 and V is TRBV6-2 or TRBV6-3; weak D call: TRBD1 (5 bases). The V end was cut by 2 bases, the J end by 8 bases, with 12 bases between. Germline V gives CDR1 MNHEY, CDR2 SVGEGT. This CDR3 spans 13 amino acids. CDR3 region: CASSYGRDAEAFF. For the CDR3, the DNA is TGTGCCAGCAGTTACGGCAGGGACGCCGAAGCTTTCTTT.

The gene calls are TRBV27 and TRBJ2-7, with 13 bases fitting TRBD2. CDR3 length: 16 residues. The germline V gene has CDR1 MNHEY and CDR2 SMNVEV (reference sequence). The J segment lost 4 bases and the V segment lost 6 bases, leaving 9 bases of the junction unmatched. This CDR3 reads CASSGTSGVLPYEQYF. In DNA, the CDR3 is TGTGCCAGCAGCGGGACTAGCGGGGTCCTCCCTTACGAGCAGTACTTC.

This clonotype was observed a handful of times. V is TRBV12-3 or TRBV12-4 and J is TRBJ2-5; the D gene is possibly TRBD1 (6 bases). The CDR3 runs to 15 residues. Trimming cost V 0 bases and J 1 base, with 9 bases left between them. This CDR3 is CASSLAGGVQETQYF. The CDR3 DNA is TGTGCCAGCAGTTTAGCAGGGGGAGTCCAAGAGACCCAGTACTTC.

This chain links TRBV12-3 or TRBV12-4 with TRBJ2-7, with D possibly matching TRBD1 (6 bases). This CDR3 has 14 residues. Trimming cost V 2 bases and J 3 bases, with 11 bases left between them. The CDR3 DNA reads TGTGCCAGCAGTTTAATAGGACAGAACTACGAGCAGTACTTC. Amino acids: CASSLIGQNYEQYF.

The DNA for the CDR3 is TGTGCCAGCAGCTTAAAGTTCGGGGAGCTGTTTTTT. This sequence encodes CASSLKFGELFF. The V gene is TRBV7-9, the J gene TRBJ2-2, with D hard to call. The CDR3 is 12 amino acids. V was clipped by 2 bases and J by 7 bases, with 5 bases between them. Per the germline V gene, CDR1 is SEHNR and CDR2 is FQNEAQ (reference sequence).

The genes are TRBV6-2 or TRBV6-3 and TRBJ1-4, with D unclear. The CDR3 is 16 amino acids. CDR1 and CDR2 from the germline V gene are MNHEY and SVGEGT. V shed 5 bases and J shed 7 bases, with 20 bases lying between them. DNA of the CDR3: TGTGCCAGCAGTACCCCCAGGTCCGGGAGGAGTGAAAAACTGTTTTTT. It translates to CASSTPRSGRSEKLFF.

As to this clonotype: A read error may explain this, as a much larger clone is one base away. The chain links TRBV28 to TRBJ2-5, with TRBD2 identical over 10 bases. This CDR3 contains 18 residues. CDR1 MDHEN and CDR2 SYDVKM come from the germline V gene. V shed 4 bases, J shed 0 bases, and the junction held 11 bases outside the gene matches. The CDR3 nucleotides read TGTGCCAGCAGTTCCCAACTAGCGGGAAGGGGGTACCAAGAGACCCAGTACTTC. Translation: CASSSQLAGRGYQETQYF.

At least ten counts were recorded for this clonotype. The junction differs from germline at one of its ends, possibly a read error. The chain has TRBV7-9 and TRBJ2-7, with TRBD1 matching 7 bases. Germline V CDR1 and CDR2: SEHNR, FQNEAQ (reference sequence). The CDR3 consists of 14 residues. The CDR3 loop reads CASSPGTVGYGQYF. As DNA, the CDR3 is TGTGCCAGCAGCCCCGGGACAGTGGGTTACGGGCAGTACTTC.